This is a list of T cell receptor beta chains from one sample in a study of blood T cells in healthy people across ages. TCRdb ran MiXCR on the 5' RACE reads and lists one entry per CDR3 protein. The sample consists of more than 700,000 distinct CDR3 sequences, about half of them appearing once. Sequencing input: blood. These receptors were taken from a man older than 75 in good health. The CDR3 runs from the conserved cysteine through the conserved F or W. Each record gives: clone size, D gene, V gene, J gene, CDR3 DNA, CDR3 protein. The D gene is left open where the match is weak. The listing skips clone size in some rows; elsewhere it reads once, few, many or a size class.

clone_size: few
d_call: -
v_call: TRBV18
j_call: TRBJ2-6
cdr3_nt: TGTGCCAGCTTTCGGGACTCCAGCTCTGGGGCCAACGTCCTGACTTTC
cdr3_aa: CASFRDSSSGANVLTF

clone_size: many
d_call: TRBD1
v_call: TRBV7-2
j_call: TRBJ2-7
cdr3_nt: TGTGCCAGCAGCCCAAGGCAGGGGACAGGGTACTACGAGCAGTACTTC
cdr3_aa: CASSPRQGTGYYEQYF

clone_size: -
d_call: TRBD1
v_call: TRBV4-1
j_call: TRBJ2-3
cdr3_nt: TGCGCCAGCAGCCAACAGGGACAGGGAGCGGGTACGCAGTATTTT
cdr3_aa: CASSQQGQGAGTQYF

clone_size: -
d_call: TRBD2
v_call: TRBV7-2
j_call: TRBJ2-6
cdr3_nt: TGTGCCAGCAGCTACCCGGGACTAGGACTTTCTGGGGCCAACGTCCTGACTTTC
cdr3_aa: CASSYPGLGLSGANVLTF

clone_size: -
d_call: -
v_call: TRBV20-1
j_call: TRBJ2-1
cdr3_nt: TGCAGTGCTAGTGGTATAGTGTCCTACAATGAGCAGTTCTTC
cdr3_aa: CSASGIVSYNEQFF

clone_size: -
d_call: TRBD2
v_call: TRBV9
j_call: TRBJ2-7
cdr3_nt: TGTGCCAGCAGCGTAGCCGGGGGGTTCCGATCCTACGAGCAGTACTTC
cdr3_aa: CASSVAGGFRSYEQYF

clone_size: -
d_call: -
v_call: TRBV7-9
j_call: TRBJ1-5
cdr3_nt: TGTGCCAGCAGCTTAATGGGGAACAATCAGCCCCAGCATTTT
cdr3_aa: CASSLMGNNQPQHF

clone_size: -
d_call: TRBD2
v_call: TRBV4-3
j_call: TRBJ2-3
cdr3_nt: TGCGCCAGCAGCCATCCCTCGGCTCCGGGACTAGCGGAGGACACAGATACGCAGTATTTT
cdr3_aa: CASSHPSAPGLAEDTDTQYF

clone_size: -
d_call: TRBD1
v_call: TRBV29-1
j_call: TRBJ2-7
cdr3_nt: TGCAGCGTCGAGGACAGGGTTGGAGGCGAGCAGTACTTC
cdr3_aa: CSVEDRVGGEQYF

clone_size: -
d_call: -
v_call: TRBV4-3
j_call: TRBJ1-2
cdr3_nt: TGCGCCGGCAGCCAAGACCTCCGGGGGACGGCCTATGGCTACACCTTC
cdr3_aa: CAGSQDLRGTAYGYTF

clone_size: few
d_call: TRBD2
v_call: TRBV7-2
j_call: TRBJ2-3
cdr3_nt: TGTGCCAGCAGCCACCGACTAGCGGGAGTCACAGATACGCAGTATTTT
cdr3_aa: CASSHRLAGVTDTQYF

clone_size: -
d_call: TRBD1
v_call: TRBV29-1
j_call: TRBJ2-1
cdr3_nt: TGCAGCGTTGAAGATCGGACAGGGGCCAATGAGCAGTTCTTC
cdr3_aa: CSVEDRTGANEQFF

clone_size: -
d_call: -
v_call: TRBV5-1
j_call: TRBJ2-5
cdr3_nt: TGCGCCAGCAGCTTCTTTGGGGCAACCCAAGAGACCCAGTACTTC
cdr3_aa: CASSFFGATQETQYF

clone_size: few
d_call: -
v_call: TRBV10-3
j_call: TRBJ2-7
cdr3_nt: TGTGCCATCAGTGCTAACAACCCCTCCTACGAGCAGTACTTC
cdr3_aa: CAISANNPSYEQYF

clone_size: few
d_call: TRBD2
v_call: TRBV3-1
j_call: TRBJ2-1
cdr3_nt: TGTGCCAGCAGCCAAGGGGACTACCCCAATGAGCAGTTCTTC
cdr3_aa: CASSQGDYPNEQFF

clone_size: many
d_call: TRBD1
v_call: TRBV20-1
j_call: TRBJ2-3
cdr3_nt: TGCAGTGCTGGAAATCGGGACAGAAGCACAGATACGCAGTATTTT
cdr3_aa: CSAGNRDRSTDTQYF

clone_size: -
d_call: -
v_call: TRBV27
j_call: TRBJ2-1
cdr3_nt: TGTGCCAGCACTCTTCAGCCAGGCGTCGATGAGCAGTTCTTC
cdr3_aa: CASTLQPGVDEQFF

clone_size: few
d_call: -
v_call: TRBV9
j_call: TRBJ2-5
cdr3_nt: TGTGCCAGCAGCCTCTTAAGCGGAGAGACCCAGTACTTC
cdr3_aa: CASSLLSGETQYF

clone_size: -
d_call: -
v_call: TRBV5-1
j_call: TRBJ2-1
cdr3_nt: TGCGCCAGCAGCGGAGTCAATGAGCAGTTCTTC
cdr3_aa: CASSGVNEQFF

clone_size: -
d_call: -
v_call: TRBV6-5
j_call: TRBJ2-7
cdr3_nt: TGTGCCAGCAGACCAGACAGGTCAAGCTCCTACGAGCAGTACTTC
cdr3_aa: CASRPDRSSSYEQYF

clone_size: -
d_call: TRBD1
v_call: TRBV6-2/TRBV6-3
j_call: TRBJ1-5
cdr3_nt: TGTGCCAGCAGCCCAGGGGGCTATCAGCCCCAGCATTTT
cdr3_aa: CASSPGGYQPQHF

clone_size: -
d_call: -
v_call: TRBV10-2
j_call: TRBJ1-4
cdr3_nt: TGCGCCAGCAGTGATGGGAGGCTGGGATATGAAAAACTGTTTTTT
cdr3_aa: CASSDGRLGYEKLFF

clone_size: -
d_call: -
v_call: TRBV4-1
j_call: TRBJ2-7
cdr3_nt: TGCTCCAGCAGCCCCAAAGGCGACTTGTCCTACGAGCAGTACTTC
cdr3_aa: CSSSPKGDLSYEQYF

clone_size: -
d_call: -
v_call: TRBV3-1
j_call: TRBJ2-2
cdr3_nt: TGTGCCAGCAGCCAAGCGGATGTTACCGGGGAGCTGTTTTTT
cdr3_aa: CASSQADVTGELFF

clone_size: few
d_call: TRBD2
v_call: TRBV5-8
j_call: TRBJ2-1
cdr3_nt: TGTGCCAGCAGCGCACGAGCGGGACTGGTCAATGAGCAGTTCTTC
cdr3_aa: CASSARAGLVNEQFF

clone_size: -
d_call: -
v_call: TRBV20-1
j_call: TRBJ1-5
cdr3_nt: TGCAGTGCTAGAGATCGGCGGACCCAACAGCCCCAGCATTTT
cdr3_aa: CSARDRRTQQPQHF

clone_size: -
d_call: TRBD1
v_call: TRBV20-1
j_call: TRBJ2-3
cdr3_nt: TGCAGTGCCGCTGGACAGGACCCAGGAGATACGCAGTATTTT
cdr3_aa: CSAAGQDPGDTQYF

clone_size: -
d_call: -
v_call: TRBV4-3
j_call: TRBJ2-1
cdr3_nt: TGCGCCAGCAGCCAAGATTTAGGAGGATTAAGGTATGAGCAGTTCTTC
cdr3_aa: CASSQDLGGLRYEQFF

clone_size: -
d_call: -
v_call: TRBV27
j_call: TRBJ1-6
cdr3_nt: TGTGCCAGCAGACCCTGGTCACCCAAAGAGCCCCTCCACTTT
cdr3_aa: CASRPWSPKEPLHF

clone_size: -
d_call: -
v_call: TRBV5-1
j_call: TRBJ2-1
cdr3_nt: TGCGCCAGCAGCTGGGGAGAAGATGGCGATGAGCAGTTCTTC
cdr3_aa: CASSWGEDGDEQFF

clone_size: many
d_call: -
v_call: TRBV9
j_call: TRBJ2-3
cdr3_nt: TGTGCCAGCAGCGGTCTTAGGGATACGCAGTATTTT
cdr3_aa: CASSGLRDTQYF

clone_size: -
d_call: -
v_call: TRBV3-1
j_call: TRBJ2-7
cdr3_nt: TGTGCCAGCAGCCAAGGGGAGGGGGCGGGGGAGCAGTACTTC
cdr3_aa: CASSQGEGAGEQYF